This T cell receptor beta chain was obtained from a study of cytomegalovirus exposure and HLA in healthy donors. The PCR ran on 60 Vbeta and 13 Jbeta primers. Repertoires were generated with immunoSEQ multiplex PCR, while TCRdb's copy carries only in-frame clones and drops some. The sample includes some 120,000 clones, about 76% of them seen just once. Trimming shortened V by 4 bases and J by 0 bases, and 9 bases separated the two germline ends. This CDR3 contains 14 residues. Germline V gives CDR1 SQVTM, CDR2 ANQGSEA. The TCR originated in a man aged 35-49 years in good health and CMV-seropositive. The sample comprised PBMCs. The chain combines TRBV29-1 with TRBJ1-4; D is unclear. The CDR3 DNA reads TGCAGCGTTGCCGGGTTTGCAACTAATGAAAAACTGTTTTTT. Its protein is CSVAGFATNEKLFF.